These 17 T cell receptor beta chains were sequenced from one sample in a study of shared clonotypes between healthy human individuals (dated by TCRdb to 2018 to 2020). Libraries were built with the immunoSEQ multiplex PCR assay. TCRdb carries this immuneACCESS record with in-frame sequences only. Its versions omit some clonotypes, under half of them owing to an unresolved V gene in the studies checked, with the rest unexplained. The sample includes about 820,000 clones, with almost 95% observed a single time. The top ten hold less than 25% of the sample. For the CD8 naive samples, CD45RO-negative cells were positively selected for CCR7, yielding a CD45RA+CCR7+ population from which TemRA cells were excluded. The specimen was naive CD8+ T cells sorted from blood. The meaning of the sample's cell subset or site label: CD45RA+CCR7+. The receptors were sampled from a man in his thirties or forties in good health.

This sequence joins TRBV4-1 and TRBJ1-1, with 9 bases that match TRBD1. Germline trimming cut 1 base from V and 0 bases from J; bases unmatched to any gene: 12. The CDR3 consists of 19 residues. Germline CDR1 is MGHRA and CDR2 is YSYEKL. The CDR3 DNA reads TGCGCCAGCAGCCAAGGACCCACCGGGACAGGGTTGGTGAACACTGAAGCTTTCTTT. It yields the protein CASSQGPTGTGLVNTEAFF.

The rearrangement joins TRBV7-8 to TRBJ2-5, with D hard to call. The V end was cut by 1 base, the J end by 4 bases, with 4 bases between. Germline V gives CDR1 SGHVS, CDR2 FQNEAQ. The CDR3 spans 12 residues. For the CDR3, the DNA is TGTGCCAGCAGCTTAGTTGGAGAGACCCAGTACTTC. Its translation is CASSLVGETQYF.

The CDR3 DNA sequence: TGTGCCAGTAGAGGGGCGGCAGACTACCAAGAGACCCAGTACTTC. Translating gives CASRGAADYQETQYF. The chain couples TRBV19 to TRBJ2-5; weak D call: TRBD1 (5 bases). The germline gives CDR1 LNHDA, CDR2 SQIVND (reference sequence). V gave up 6 bases and J gave up 0 bases, with 14 bases separating them. CDR3 length: 15 amino acids.

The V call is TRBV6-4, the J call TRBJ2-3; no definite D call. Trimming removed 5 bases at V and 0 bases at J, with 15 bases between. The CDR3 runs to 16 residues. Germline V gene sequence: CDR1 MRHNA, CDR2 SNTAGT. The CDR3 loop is CASSPPSAASTDTQYF. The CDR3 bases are TGTGCCAGCAGTCCCCCTTCGGCAGCTAGCACAGATACGCAGTATTTT.

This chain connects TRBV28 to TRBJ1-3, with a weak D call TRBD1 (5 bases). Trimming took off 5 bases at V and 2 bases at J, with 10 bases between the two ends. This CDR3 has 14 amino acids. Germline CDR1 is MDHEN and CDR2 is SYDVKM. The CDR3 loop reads CASSPTVAGNTIYF. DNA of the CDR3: TGTGCCAGCAGTCCGACAGTGGCTGGAAACACCATATATTTT.

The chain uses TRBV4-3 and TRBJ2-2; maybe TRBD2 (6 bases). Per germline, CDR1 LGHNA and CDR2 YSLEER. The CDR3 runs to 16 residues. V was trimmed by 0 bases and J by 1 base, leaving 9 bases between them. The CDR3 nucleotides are TGCGCCAGCAGCCAAGAGATCGGGGGGAACACCGGGGAGCTGTTTTTT. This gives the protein CASSQEIGGNTGELFF.

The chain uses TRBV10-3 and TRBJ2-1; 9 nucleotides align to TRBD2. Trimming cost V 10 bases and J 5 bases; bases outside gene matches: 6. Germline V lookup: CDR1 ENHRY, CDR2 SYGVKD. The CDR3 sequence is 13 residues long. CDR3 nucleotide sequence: TGTGCCAATGGACTAGCGAGAAACAATGAGCAGTTCTTC. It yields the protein CANGLARNNEQFF.

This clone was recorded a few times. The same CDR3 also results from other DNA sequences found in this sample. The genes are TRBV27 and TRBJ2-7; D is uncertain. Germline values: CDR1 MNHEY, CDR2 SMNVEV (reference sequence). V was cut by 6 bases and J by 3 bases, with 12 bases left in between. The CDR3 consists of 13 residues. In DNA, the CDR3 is TGTGCCAGCAGCCCAGGAGTCAGCTACGAGCAGTACTTC. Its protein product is CASSPGVSYEQYF.

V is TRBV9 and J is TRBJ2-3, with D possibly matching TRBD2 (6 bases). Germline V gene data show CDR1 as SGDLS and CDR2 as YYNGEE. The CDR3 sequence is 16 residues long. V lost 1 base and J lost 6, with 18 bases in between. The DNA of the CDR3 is TGTGCCAGCAGCGTAATGAGGGACTGGAGTGCCGATACGCAGTATTTT. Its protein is CASSVMRDWSADTQYF.

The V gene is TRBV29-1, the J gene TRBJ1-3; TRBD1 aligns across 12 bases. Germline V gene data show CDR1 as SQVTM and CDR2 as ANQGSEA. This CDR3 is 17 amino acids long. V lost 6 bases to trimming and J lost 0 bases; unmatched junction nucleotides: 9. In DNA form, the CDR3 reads TGCAGCGTGATTGGGGGACAGGGGGCAGGCTCTGGAAACACCATATATTTT. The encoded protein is CSVIGGQGAGSGNTIYF.

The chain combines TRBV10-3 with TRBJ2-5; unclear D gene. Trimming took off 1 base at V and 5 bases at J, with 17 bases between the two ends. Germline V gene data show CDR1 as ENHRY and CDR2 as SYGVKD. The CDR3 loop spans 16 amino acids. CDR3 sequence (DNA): TGTGCCATCAGTGAGTTCTTGGACCGCAGCGAGGAGACCCAGTACTTC. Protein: CAISEFLDRSEETQYF.

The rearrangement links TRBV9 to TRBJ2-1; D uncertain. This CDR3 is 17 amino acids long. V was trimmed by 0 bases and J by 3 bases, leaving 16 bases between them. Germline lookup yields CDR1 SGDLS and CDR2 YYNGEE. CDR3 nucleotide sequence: TGTGCCAGCAGCGTAGGTGGTAAAAACCCCTTCTACAATGAGCAGTTCTTC. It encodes CASSVGGKNPFYNEQFF.

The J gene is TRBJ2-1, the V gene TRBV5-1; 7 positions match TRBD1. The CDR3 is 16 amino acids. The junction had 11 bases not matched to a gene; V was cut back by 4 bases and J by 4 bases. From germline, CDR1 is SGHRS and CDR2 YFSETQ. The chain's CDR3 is CASSPEGAGGYNEQFF. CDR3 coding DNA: TGCGCCAGCAGCCCTGAGGGGGCAGGGGGTTACAATGAGCAGTTCTTC.

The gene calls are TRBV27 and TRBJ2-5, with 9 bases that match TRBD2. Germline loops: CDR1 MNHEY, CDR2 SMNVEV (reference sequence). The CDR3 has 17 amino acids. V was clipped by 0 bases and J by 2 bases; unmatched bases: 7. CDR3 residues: CASSLSRRLAVQETQYF. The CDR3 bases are TGTGCCAGCAGTTTATCTAGAAGACTAGCGGTACAAGAGACCCAGTACTTC.

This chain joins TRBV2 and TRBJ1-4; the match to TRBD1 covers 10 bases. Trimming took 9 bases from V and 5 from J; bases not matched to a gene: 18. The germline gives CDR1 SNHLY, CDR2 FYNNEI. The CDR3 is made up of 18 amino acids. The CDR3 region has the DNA TGTGCCAGTTTCCTAGACCGGGACAGGGGAGCGTCGAATGAAAAACTGTTTTTT. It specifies CASFLDRDRGASNEKLFF. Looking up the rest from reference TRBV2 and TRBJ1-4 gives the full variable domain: EPEVTQTPSHQVTQMGQEVILRCVPISNHLYFYWYRQILGQKVEFLVSFYNNEISEKSEIFDDQFSVERPDGSNFTLKIRSTKLEDSAMYFCASFLDRDRGASNEKLFFGSGTQLSVL.

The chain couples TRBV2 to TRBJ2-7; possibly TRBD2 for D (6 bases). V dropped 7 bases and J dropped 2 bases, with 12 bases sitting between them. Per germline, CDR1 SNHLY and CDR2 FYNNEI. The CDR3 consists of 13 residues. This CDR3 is CASINSGTYEQYF. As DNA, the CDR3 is TGTGCCAGCATTAATAGCGGCACCTACGAGCAGTACTTC.

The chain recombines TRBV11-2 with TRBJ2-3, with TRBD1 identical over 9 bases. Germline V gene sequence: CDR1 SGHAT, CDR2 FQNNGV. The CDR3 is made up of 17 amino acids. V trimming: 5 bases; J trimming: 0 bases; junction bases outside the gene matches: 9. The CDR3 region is CASSQGTGWPSTDTQYF. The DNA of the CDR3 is TGTGCCAGCAGCCAAGGGACAGGGTGGCCTAGCACAGATACGCAGTATTTT.